The 27 T cell receptor beta chains below come from one sample, sequenced in a study of blood T cell repertoires in COVID-19. Sequencing was performed with immunoSEQ multiplex PCR; in TCRdb, only in-frame clones are kept and a portion is missing. The sample has 75,000 to 90,000 clones; about 82% are singletons. Material for sequencing was peripheral blood. The receptors shown here come from an elderly man with active or convalescent COVID-19.

This chain connects TRBV6-6 to TRBJ1-6; 8 bases fit TRBD1. This CDR3 is 14 amino acids long. With V trimmed by 5 bases and J by 10 bases, 7 bases remained unmatched. CDR1 MNHNY and CDR2 SVGAGI come from the germline V gene (reference sequence). The CDR3 DNA reads TGTGCCAGCAGTCCGGACAGGGCAGGATCACCCCTCCACTTT. As protein: CASSPDRAGSPLHF.

The chain uses TRBV5-5 and TRBJ2-7; D gene ambiguous. CDR1 is SGHKS, CDR2 YYEKEE, per germline (reference sequence). This CDR3 has 14 amino acids. Trimming took off 2 bases at V and 0 bases at J, with 9 bases between the two ends. DNA for the CDR3: TGTGCCAGCAGCTTCTCTCACAGCTCCTACGAGCAGTACGTC. Protein sequence: CASSFSHSSYEQYV.

The CDR3 loop is CASPRDRGFAEAFF. The CDR3 coding sequence is TGTGCCAGCCCCCGGGACAGGGGTTTCGCTGAAGCTTTCTTT. V and J are TRBV2 and TRBJ1-1; 10 bases align to TRBD1. CDR1 and CDR2 (germline): SNHLY, FYNNEI. J gave up 6 bases and V 8 bases, and 9 bases lay outside the gene matches. The CDR3 totals 14 residues.

CDR3: CASSLPQGLSYTF. The CDR3 region has the DNA TGTGCCAGCAGCTTACCACAGGGTCTGAGCTACACCTTC. V gene TRBV11-2 combines with J gene TRBJ1-2; perhaps TRBD1 as D (6 bases). In germline, CDR1 is SGHAT, CDR2 FQNNGV. This CDR3 comprises 13 residues. Trimming removed 2 bases at V and 9 bases at J, with 13 bases between.

V gene TRBV11-3 combines with J gene TRBJ2-3; D is ambiguous. The CDR3 consists of 14 residues. The germline V and J ends were trimmed by 8 bases and 1 base, with 13 bases remaining between them. Per the germline V gene, CDR1 is SGHNT and CDR2 is YENEEA. In DNA form, the CDR3 reads TGTGCCAGCCGCCCCGGGTCTCGCACAGATACGCAGTATTTT. Its protein is CASRPGSRTDTQYF.

The CDR3 is CASSPRTGGIYGYTF. CDR3 in DNA: TGTGCCAGCTCACCAAGGACAGGGGGGATCTATGGCTACACCTTC. J is TRBJ1-2 and V is TRBV18; the match to TRBD1 covers 10 bases. CDR3 length: 15 amino acids. The J segment lost 4 bases and the V segment lost 2 bases, leaving 4 bases of the junction unmatched. Germline-derived CDR1 and CDR2 are KGHSH and LQKENI.

V usage is TRBV6-5 and J usage is TRBJ2-4, with 8 nucleotides matching TRBD1. The V and J ends lost 2 bases and 6 bases, in that order; junction bases with no gene match: 6. Germline V gene data show CDR1 as MNHEY and CDR2 as SVGAGI. The CDR3 runs to 15 residues. The DNA for the CDR3 is TGTGCCAGCAGTTACGGGAGGACAGGGCCAAACATTCAGTACTTC. It specifies CASSYGRTGPNIQYF.

This clone came up a few times. The V and J genes are TRBV24-1 and TRBJ2-2; TRBD2 might be the D (6 bases). Per the germline V gene, CDR1 is KGHDR and CDR2 is SFDVKD. The CDR3 covers 13 residues. V shed 9 bases and J shed 4 bases, with 11 bases lying between them. CDR3 sequence: CATEEGATGELFF. CDR3 sequence (DNA): TGTGCCACCGAGGAGGGAGCCACCGGGGAGCTGTTTTTT.

The CDR3 DNA follows: TGTGCCAGCAGCCAAGATCTTCGAAGACTCACTGAAGCTTTCTTT. It yields the protein CASSQDLRRLTEAFF. This chain joins TRBV3-1 (or the pseudogene TRBV3-2) and TRBJ1-1; no definite D call. The CDR3 runs to 15 residues. CDR1 and CDR2 (germline): LGHDT, YNNKEL (reference sequence). V lost 0 bases and J lost 4, with 12 bases in between.

The chain joins TRBV6-5 to TRBJ1-2, with TRBD1 matching over 8 bases. Germline lookup yields CDR1 MNHEY and CDR2 SVGAGI. Trimming cost V 9 bases and J 5 bases; bases outside gene matches: 11. The CDR3 sequence is 14 residues long. The CDR3 DNA follows: TGTGCCAGTAGGACGACAGGGGAGTGGTATGGCTACACCTTC. This sequence encodes CASRTTGEWYGYTF.

This clone is a singleton in its sample. The V and J genes are TRBV7-2 and TRBJ1-5; 8 nucleotides agree with TRBD1. Germline trimming cut 5 bases from V and 3 bases from J; bases unmatched to any gene: 6. The germline V gene has CDR1 SGHTA and CDR2 FQGNSA. This CDR3 spans 15 amino acids. The CDR3: CASSPETGVNQPQHF. The CDR3 DNA reads as TGTGCCAGCAGCCCCGAGACAGGGGTCAATCAGCCCCAGCATTTT. The full variable domain, in which reference TRBV7-2 and TRBJ1-5 provide the parts outside the CDR3, is GAGVSQSPSNKVTEKGKDVELRCDPISGHTALYWYRQSLGQGLEFLIYFQGNSAPDKSGLPSDRFSAERTGGSVSTLTIQRTQQEDSAVYLCASSPETGVNQPQHFGDGTRLSIL.

The CDR3 reads CASSSPTRTGRTEAFF. CDR3 nucleotides: TGTGCCAGCAGCTCCCCAACCAGGACGGGAAGAACTGAAGCTTTCTTT. The J gene is TRBJ1-1, the V gene TRBV11-2; D remains ambiguous. The germline CDR1 and CDR2 sequences are SGHAT and FQNNGV. Trimming pared 4 bases from V and 5 bases from J, leaving 20 bases between. This CDR3 is 16 amino acids long.

The chain couples TRBV15 to TRBJ1-4; 7 bases are a match to TRBD1. CDR1 and CDR2 from the germline V gene are LNHNV and YYDKDF (reference sequence). V was pared by 6 bases and J by 5 bases, with 9 bases of the junction left unmatched. CDR3 length: 15 residues. The CDR3 DNA sequence: TGTGCCACCAGTACGGGGGCAGGGGGGAATGAAAAACTGTTTTTT. Translating gives CATSTGAGGNEKLFF. Combining the CDR3 with reference TRBV15 and TRBJ1-4 gives the whole variable domain DAMVIQNPRYQVTQFGKPVTLSCSQTLNHNVMYWYQQKSSQAPKLLFHYYDKDFNNEADTPDNFQSRRPNTSFCFLDIRSPGLGDTAMYLCATSTGAGGNEKLFFGSGTQLSVL.

This chain connects TRBV7-2 to TRBJ2-2; possibly TRBD2 for D (6 bases). The germline gives CDR1 SGHTA, CDR2 FQGNSA. V was pared by 2 bases and J by 5 bases, with 18 bases between. The length of the CDR3 is 17 residues. CDR3 region: CASSLSSGVRRTGELFF. CDR3 nucleotides: TGTGCCAGCAGCTTATCCTCGGGGGTTCGTCGGACCGGGGAGCTGTTTTTT. The entire variable domain, with the rest obtained from reference TRBV7-2 and TRBJ2-2, is as follows: GAGVSQSPSNKVTEKGKDVELRCDPISGHTALYWYRQSLGQGLEFLIYFQGNSAPDKSGLPSDRFSAERTGGSVSTLTIQRTQQEDSAVYLCASSLSSGVRRTGELFFGEGSRLTVL.

This rearrangement joins TRBV7-7 to TRBJ2-1, with TRBD2 matching 15 bases. This CDR3 region has 17 residues. Trimming at V came to 1 base and at J to 9 bases, leaving 7 bases not matched to a gene. Germline assignment: CDR1 SSHAT and CDR2 FNYEAQ (reference sequence). CDR3: CASSLGGTSGRFGEQFF. The DNA for the CDR3 is TGTGCCAGCAGCTTAGGGGGGACTAGCGGGAGGTTTGGTGAGCAGTTCTTC.

The chain uses TRBV2 and TRBJ1-3; tentative D call: TRBD1 (5 bases). Per the germline V gene, CDR1 is SNHLY and CDR2 is FYNNEI. CDR3 length: 15 residues. V was trimmed by 5 bases and J by 0 bases, leaving 11 bases between them. CDR3 in amino acids: CASSISGFSGNTIYF. CDR3 DNA: TGTGCCAGCAGTATATCAGGGTTCTCTGGAAACACCATATATTTT.

The chain joins TRBV27 to TRBJ2-1; 10 bases line up with TRBD1. CDR3 length: 15 residues. CDR1 and CDR2 (germline): MNHEY, SMNVEV (reference sequence). J lost 3 bases, V lost 4 bases, and 3 bases had no gene match. The CDR3 region has the DNA TGTGCCAGCAGTTGGTGGACAGGGGGCTACAATGAGCAGTTCTTC. It yields the protein CASSWWTGGYNEQFF.

The genes are TRBV5-6 and TRBJ2-6; the D gene is possibly TRBD1 (6 bases). CDR1 is SGHDT, CDR2 YYEEEE, per germline. CDR3 length equals 15 residues. V gave up 2 bases and J gave up 2 bases, with 8 bases separating them. The CDR3 coding sequence is TGTGCCAGCAGCTTCGACAGGACTGGGGCCAACGTCCTGACTTTC. This gives the protein CASSFDRTGANVLTF.

Note on this clone: Germline is not matched at one junction end, which may reflect a read error. This chain connects TRBV5-5 to TRBJ1-1; 7 bases are shared with TRBD1. The germline gives CDR1 SGHKS, CDR2 YYEKEE (reference sequence). The CDR3 loop spans 14 amino acids. The CDR3 reads CASSLQGLKTEAFF. CDR3 DNA: TGTGCCAGCAGCTTACAGGGGTTGAAGACTGAAGCTTTCTTT.

This sequence joins TRBV18 and TRBJ2-3, with D hard to call. V lost 6 bases, J lost 3 bases, and 16 bases lay in between. CDR3 length: 15 amino acids. Germline V gene lookup returns CDR1 KGHSH and CDR2 LQKENI. CDR3 region: CASSPTLAVTDTQYF. DNA of the CDR3: TGTGCCAGCTCGCCTACTTTAGCAGTTACAGATACGCAGTATTTT. Supplemented by reference TRBV18 and TRBJ2-3, the full variable domain reads NAGVMQNPRHLVRRRGQEARLRCSPMKGHSHVYWYRQLPEEGLKFMVYLQKENIIDESGMPKERFSAEFPKEGPSILRIQQVVRGDSAAYFCASSPTLAVTDTQYFGPGTRLTVL.

The chain has TRBV28 and TRBJ1-3, with D possibly being TRBD1 (5 bases). Germline V gene data show CDR1 as MDHEN and CDR2 as SYDVKM. Trimming took 6 bases from V and 4 from J, leaving 13 bases between them. This CDR3 has 14 amino acids. CDR3: CASRGDFRGNTIYF. Written as DNA, the CDR3 is TGTGCCAGCAGAGGGGATTTCAGGGGAAACACCATATATTTT.

This rearrangement joins TRBV11-2 to TRBJ1-2; D is ambiguous. Germline V gene lookup returns CDR1 SGHAT and CDR2 FQNNGV. CDR3 length: 16 amino acids. Trimming removed 5 bases from V and 7 bases from J, with 23 bases in between. CDR3 sequence reads: CASSPNPPWIEGGYTF. In DNA form, the CDR3 reads TGTGCCAGCAGCCCAAACCCGCCTTGGATTGAGGGTGGCTACACCTTC.

This chain connects TRBV23-1 to TRBJ2-3, with D unresolved. TRBV23-1 is an ORF, and what it does is uncertain. V was shortened by 0 bases and J by 4 bases, with 14 bases between the two germline ends. CDR3 length: 16 amino acids. The CDR3 region is CASSQSGRRRSDTQYF. Here the CDR3 DNA reads TGCGCCAGCAGTCAATCTGGTAGGCGGAGATCAGATACGCAGTATTTT.

The genes are TRBV6-6 and TRBJ1-1; D not certain. This CDR3 spans 14 amino acids. The germline V gene encodes CDR1 MNHNY and CDR2 SVGAGI (reference sequence). Trimming pared 7 bases from V and 3 bases from J, leaving 15 bases between. The CDR3 protein is CASTTTGVYTEAFF. The CDR3 DNA is TGTGCCAGCACAACGACCGGGGTCTACACTGAAGCTTTCTTT.

The chain links TRBV3-1 (or the pseudogene TRBV3-2) to TRBJ2-3, with TRBD2 matching 12 bases. This CDR3 has 14 residues. V gave up 4 bases and J gave up 14 bases; unmatched junction bases: 10. Per germline, CDR1 LGHDT and CDR2 YNNKEL (reference sequence). The CDR3 DNA follows: TGTGCCAGCAGCCTATCTAGCGGGGGGGGACGAGGGTATTTT. This codes for CASSLSSGGGRGYF.

The CDR3 DNA follows: TGTGCCAGCACCCAGGGTATGCGCGGCTACACCTTC. It translates to CASTQGMRGYTF. This chain uses TRBV6-5 with TRBJ1-2, with D perhaps TRBD1 (5 bases). The V gene's germline CDR1 is MNHEY and CDR2 SVGAGI. Between the trimmed V and J ends, which lost 7 bases and 8 bases, there was a span of 14 bases. The CDR3 spans 12 residues.

V gene TRBV10-1 combines with J gene TRBJ2-1; maybe TRBD2 (5 bases). CDR3 length equals 13 residues. Between the trimmed V and J ends, which lost 5 bases and 0 bases, there was a span of 5 bases. Germline loops: CDR1 WNHNN, CDR2 SYGVQD (reference sequence). CDR3 bases: TGCGCCAGCAGTCGGGACTCCTACAATGAGCAGTTCTTC. Amino acids: CASSRDSYNEQFF.